The 2 T cell receptor beta chains listed next were all sequenced from one sample in a study of identical twins. One entry per CDR3 protein, called by TCRdb with MiXCR from the 5' RACE reads. There are 400,000 or so distinct CDR3 sequences in the sample; 8.5% to 10% occur only once, and about 8.1% lies in the top ten. Sequencing was done on a sample of naive T cells sorted from blood. These receptors were obtained from a woman in her forties or fifties in good health.

This sequence joins TRBV28 and TRBJ2-3, with a weak D call TRBD2 (6 bases). CDR1 is MDHEN, CDR2 SYDVKM, per germline. This CDR3 is built from 16 residues. V lost 3 bases and J 7 bases, leaving 20 bases between the germline ends. DNA of the CDR3: TGTGCCAGCAGTTTCCCCCGGGGGTTGAGAGGGAATACGCAGTATTTT. Its protein is CASSFPRGLRGNTQYF.

The chain recombines TRBV6-5 with TRBJ2-7; 7 bases match TRBD1. CDR1 and CDR2 from the germline V gene are MNHEY and SVGAGI. This CDR3 contains 14 residues. V shed 5 bases, J shed 5 bases, and the junction held 9 bases outside the gene matches. CDR3 DNA sequence: TGTGCCAGCAGTCCTACGGGACAGACCGACGAGCAGTACTTC. As protein: CASSPTGQTDEQYF.